The entry that follows covers one T cell receptor beta chain sequence. Its antigen has not been determined. No clone much larger than this one lies a single base away; base qualities are absent. The sample belongs to a study of blood T cell repertoires in COVID-19 (dated by TCRdb to 2020 to 2021). Study-level background: Samples from collaborators originated in the United States, Italy and Spain and spanned both the acute and convalescent phases of COVID-19. The material from the prospective study consisted of cDNA or gDNA derived from T cells, B-cell-depleted T cells, or PBMCs. The dataset comprised deeply sampled blood TCRbeta repertoires from subjects exposed to, actively infected with, or recovered from COVID-19. The repertoires were released in a freely available public database intended as a resource for research on the immune response to SARS-CoV-2. Samples came from the ongoing ImmuneRACE study (first 160 participants) plus 1,254 subjects from 6 global collaborators. The sample metadata nearly always contained a de-identified subject ID, COVID-19 status, age in years and sex. Where HLA class I and class II types were available, the types were taken from metadata supplied by the sample provider, not from assay-based typing. On the study overall, not on this receptor specifically: The quantity of clinical and demographic metadata differed by source and by participant and was supplied without curation.

Whole blood was collected in K2EDTA tubes by collaborating institutions according to the institutions' own protocols. For TCRbeta analysis, collaborators shipped samples in one of three forms: frozen whole blood, isolated PBMCs, or DNA extracted from either of those sample types. TCRbeta CDR3 regions were amplified from genomic DNA by means of the immunoSEQ Assay, a bias-controlled multiplex PCR. Concerning the study's data processing: Nucleated cell counts per sample were estimated from amplification of reference gene primers within the assay. Sequence reads were collapsed and filtered to measure the absolute abundance of every unique TCRbeta CDR3 rearrangement. For each sample, productive Simpson clonality was calculated as the square root of Simpson's diversity index over productive rearrangements. Here the immuneACCESS table is served through TCRdb, limited to in-frame sequences with V and J called. Missing clones are a known gap in these copies; in checked studies unresolved V genes cover under half, and the rest lacks a known reason. V and J calls and clone size are given by that table; D and trimming were obtained from the DNA. Present in this sample are 90,000 to 150,000 clones, 70% to 80% of which were seen just once. In total, the top ten clones hold 4% of the sample.

The TCR originated in an elderly woman with acute or convalescent COVID-19. Sequencing input: peripheral blood.

For the CDR3, the sequence is CASSRSSGNSYNEQFF. The bases read TGTGCCAGTAGTAGGTCTAGCGGAAACTCCTACAATGAGCAGTTCTTC. The rearrangement joined TRBV19 to TRBJ2-1; TRBD2 lines up with 7 middle nucleotides. Ends trimmed: V by 4 bases, J by 0 bases; bases unmatched to a gene: 6. Including cysteine and phenylalanine, the CDR3 has 16 amino acids. The sequence is cut down to CDR3 DNA, 48 bases in frame from base 1. In the germline V gene (reference sequence), CDR1 corresponds to LNHDA and CDR2 to SQIVND.